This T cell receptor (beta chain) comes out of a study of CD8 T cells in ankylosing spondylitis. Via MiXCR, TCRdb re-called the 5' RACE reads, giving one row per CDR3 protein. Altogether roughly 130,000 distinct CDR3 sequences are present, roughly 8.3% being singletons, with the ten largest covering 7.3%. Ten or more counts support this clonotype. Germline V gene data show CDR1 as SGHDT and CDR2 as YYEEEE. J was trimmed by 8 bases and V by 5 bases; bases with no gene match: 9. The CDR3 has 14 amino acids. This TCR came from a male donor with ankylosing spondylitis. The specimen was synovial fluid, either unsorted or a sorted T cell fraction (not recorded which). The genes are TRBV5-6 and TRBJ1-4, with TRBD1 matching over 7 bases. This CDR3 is CASSPGQAGEKLFF. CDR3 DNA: TGTGCCAGCAGTCCCGGACAGGCAGGGGAAAAACTGTTTTTT.